Ten or more counts support the clone carrying this TCR beta chain. Its antigen remains unknown. The data stem from a study of T cells in Graves' hyperthyroidism and ophthalmopathy. Study findings and constraints: Blood held most thyroid clonotypes expanded above 0.001 frequency.

The CDR3 sequence is 15 residues long. With 5 bases clipped from V and 6 bases from J, the junction kept 5 bases outside the gene matches. Researchers barred patients who had uncontrolled infection, other autoimmune disease, pregnancy or lactation. The diagnoses drew upon clinical symptoms, serum thyroxine and TRAb, thyroid ultrasound and orbital computed tomography. PBMCs were collected from a roughly 10 ml volume of fresh peripheral blood. TCR beta CDR3 region amplification was performed from RNA transcripts. An initial round of RT-PCR targeting the TCR CDR3 relied on the HTBI primer set. TCRdb re-derived calls from the multiplex PCR reads in MiXCR, one entry per CDR3 protein. Here the sample spans 550,000 to 700,000 distinct CDR3 sequences, roughly 14% being singletons.

The source material was blood. This receptor was identified in a woman in her forties with Graves' ophthalmopathy. The chain is built from TRBV12-3 or TRBV12-4 and TRBJ2-2; TRBD2 aligns across 11 bases. The CDR3 spells CASSPHSGRAGELFF. For the CDR3, the DNA is TGTGCCAGCAGTCCTCATAGCGGGAGGGCCGGGGAGCTGTTTTTT.